The present entry profiles one TCR beta chain with its context. Its antigen is not known. Template switching with 5'RACE generated the TCR cDNA and added a universal primer site and UMIs. One entry per CDR3 protein, called by TCRdb with MiXCR from the 5' RACE reads. The sample records under 400,000 distinct CDR3 sequences, 11% being singletons. These data come from a study of T cells after yellow fever vaccination. Study results and limitations: Reappearance after the booster was seen for most primary-vaccination clones, at about 95% CD4 and 70% to 90% CD8.

The sequencing used PBMCs, collected on the day of the first yellow fever vaccination. The source is a man between 18 and 35 years old who received the YFV17D yellow fever vaccine.

The CDR3 loop is CSARPWQGLTDTQYF. The CDR3 DNA sequence: TGCAGTGCTAGACCGTGGCAGGGCCTCACAGATACGCAGTATTTT. The chain joins TRBV20-1 to TRBJ2-3; a possible D gene is TRBD1 (5 bases). Germline V gives CDR1 DFQATT, CDR2 SNEGSKA (reference sequence). The V end lost 2 bases, the J end lost 2 bases, and 14 bases lay between the germline ends. There are 15 residues in the CDR3.